The rows below give T cell receptor beta chains drawn from one sample of a study of T cells in Graves' hyperthyroidism and ophthalmopathy. Via MiXCR, TCRdb re-called the multiplex PCR reads, giving one row per CDR3 protein. The sample contains approximately 510,000 distinct CDR3 sequences, 20% of which appear only once. Material for sequencing was blood. The receptors were gathered from a man aged 18 to 30 with Graves' hyperthyroidism. CDR3s include the opening cysteine and the closing phenylalanine or tryptophan. D genes are given only for firm matches. Only some rows state a clone size, as once, few, many or a class for expanded clones.

j_call v_call clone_size d_call cdr3_nt cdr3_aa
TRBJ1-1 TRBV12-3/TRBV12-4 few - TGTGCCAGCAGCCCCTCGGCGTCTGCAGGGGTACGCACTGAAGCTTTCTTT CASSPSASAGVRTEAFF
TRBJ2-3 TRBV6-5 many TRBD1 TGTGCCAGCAGTTCCGTACAGGGGGGTCCCACAGATACGCAGTATTTT CASSSVQGGPTDTQYF
TRBJ2-4 TRBV28 few - TGTGCCAGCAGTCCCGCTGGGCCCCAAGAGAACATTCAGTACTTC CASSPAGPQENIQYF
TRBJ1-5 TRBV30 - - TGTGCCTGGGCCCCCGGGCCCTCTCGGCCCCAGCATTTT CAWAPGPSRPQHF
TRBJ2-7 TRBV12-3/TRBV12-4 - - TGTGCCAGCAGTTTAATAGTCGGACCAAGCTCCTACGAGCAGTACTTC CASSLIVGPSSYEQYF
TRBJ2-7 TRBV6-1 many - TGTGCCAGCAGTGAAGAAAGACAGAGCTACGAGCAGTACTTC CASSEERQSYEQYF
TRBJ1-2 TRBV5-6 - TRBD1 TGTGCCAGCAGCTCCCGGACGACAGGGGGTGGCTACACCTTC CASSSRTTGGGYTF
TRBJ2-5 TRBV10-3 many - TGTGCCATCATGGGGACATCTCAAGAGACCCAGTACTTC CAIMGTSQETQYF
TRBJ2-5 TRBV5-1 - TRBD2 TGCGCCAGCAGCTTGGCCCCCGGGGGGGGCACGGAGACCCAGTACTTC CASSLAPGGGTETQYF
TRBJ1-1 TRBV7-2 many - TGTGCCAGCACCCTCGTCGGCTCGAGGAACACTGAAGCTTTCTTT CASTLVGSRNTEAFF
TRBJ1-3 TRBV2 many - TGTGCCAGCAGTCTTGAGACAGCTGGAAACACCATATATTTT CASSLETAGNTIYF
TRBJ1-2 TRBV28 many TRBD1 TGTGCCAGCAATCCCGGGACAGGGAATGGCTACACCTTC CASNPGTGNGYTF
TRBJ1-2 TRBV11-2 - - TGTGCCAGCACCCTGACAGCCCTCGACTATGGCTACACCTTC CASTLTALDYGYTF
TRBJ2-5 TRBV12-3/TRBV12-4 many - TGTGCCAGCAGTTTTATAAGCCCGGGGGGCGGGGAGACCCAGTACTTC CASSFISPGGGETQYF
TRBJ1-5 TRBV12-3/TRBV12-4 many - TGTGCCAGCAGTTTCGTGGGCAGGGTCCGTCTCAGTTCGAGCAATCAGCCCCAGCATTTT CASSFVGRVRLSSSNQPQHF
TRBJ2-7 TRBV3-1 - TRBD2 TGTGCCAGCAGCCAAGACCCGGGACTAACCTACGAGCAGTACTTC CASSQDPGLTYEQYF
TRBJ1-2 TRBV6-4 - - TGTGCCAGCAGAGACTCAAGACTCCCCCTCCGATCCGCCGATGGCTACACCTTC CASRDSRLPLRSADGYTF
TRBJ2-7 TRBV11-2 - TRBD1 TGTGCCAGCAGCTTAACCCCGGGACAGGGGACGGGTGAGCAGTACTTC CASSLTPGQGTGEQYF
TRBJ1-1 TRBV6-7 many - TGTGCCAGCAGTTGTCGGGACACCCTTCCCCACCCCGAAGCTTTCTTT CASSCRDTLPHPEAFF
TRBJ2-2 TRBV6-2/TRBV6-3 many - TGTGCCAGCAGTTACGAACAGGGAGGGACCGGGGAGCTGTTTTTT CASSYEQGGTGELFF
TRBJ2-5 TRBV10-3 few TRBD1 TGTGCCATCAGTGTGTGGGACAGGGGGCTAGAGACCCAGTACTTC CAISVWDRGLETQYF
TRBJ2-2 TRBV15 few - TGTGCCACCAGCACTGGGAGAGGGGCGAACACCGGGGAGCTGTTTTTT CATSTGRGANTGELFF
TRBJ2-7 TRBV5-1 - - TGCGCCAGCAGCTTGGGTGGGCCTAACCCGGGCGCCTACGAGCAGTACTTC CASSLGGPNPGAYEQYF
TRBJ1-2 TRBV6-1 many - TGTGCCAGCAGTGGGACAGCAAGCATCTATGGCTACACCTTC CASSGTASIYGYTF
TRBJ1-2 TRBV5-5 - - TGTGCCAGCTTTTTGGGTGGTAGGAACTATGGCTACACCTTC CASFLGGRNYGYTF
TRBJ2-7 TRBV12-3/TRBV12-4 few - TGTGCCAGCAGTTTATCCTGGCGGCCTTCCTACGAGCAGTACTTC CASSLSWRPSYEQYF
TRBJ2-5 TRBV20-1 - TRBD2 TGCAGTGCTAGAGTGGGGCTAGCGGGGGGGCTAAGGGGAGAGACCCAGTACTTC CSARVGLAGGLRGETQYF
TRBJ2-2 TRBV29-1 many TRBD2 TGCAGCGCTCTAACTAGCGGGGTTGTCTCCGGGGAGCTGTTTTTT CSALTSGVVSGELFF
TRBJ2-5 TRBV24-1 - TRBD2 TGTGCCAGCACCAACCCCCGGACTAGCGGGAGATCTCGACAAGAGACCCAGTACTTC CASTNPRTSGRSRQETQYF
TRBJ1-6 TRBV6-1 few TRBD1 TGTGCCAGCAGTGGAACAGGGGTCGAACCTAGCTCCTATAATTCACCCCTCCACTTT CASSGTGVEPSSYNSPLHF
TRBJ1-2 TRBV12-3/TRBV12-4 - - TGTGCCAGCAGGACTCCATGGTGGCCTTATGGCTACACCTTC CASRTPWWPYGYTF